This T cell receptor beta chain was observed in a study of siplizumab effects on memory and regulatory T cells. The ends were cut back, 2 bases at V and 3 bases at J, with 13 bases in the middle. The germline V gene has CDR1 SGHRS and CDR2 YFSETQ. CDR3 length: 15 residues. The data were produced by immunoSEQ multiplex PCR, yet TCRdb's version contains in-frame clones alone and is incomplete. The data contain approximately 90,000 clones, approximately 93% of them seen just once; the ten biggest clones take up roughly 0.3%. The sample comprised non-Treg CD4+ T cells sorted from blood. The chain is built from TRBV5-1 and TRBJ2-3, with D perhaps TRBD1 (5 bases). The clonotype comes from a human donor in good health. The CDR3 sequence: CASSFDRPGTDTQYF. DNA for the CDR3: TGCGCCAGCAGCTTCGACCGACCAGGGACAGATACGCAGTATTTT.